The entry that follows covers one TCR beta chain sequence. Sequencing used immunoSEQ v3.0 at survey level. TCRdb keeps only in-frame clones here, not all; method: immunoSEQ multiplex PCR. Of under 8,500 clones listed, 70% to 90% are singletons. This sample is drawn from a study of long-term antiretroviral therapy in people with HIV. Background on the study: The 2015 immediate-ART recommendation was preceded by the earliest samples by about a decade.

The germline gives CDR1 LGHNA, CDR2 YNFKEQ. CDR3 length: 17 residues. The V end was cut by 0 bases, the J end by 0 bases, with 11 bases between. Source: unsorted PBMCs, taken 3.7 years after starting antiretroviral therapy. This chain joins TRBV4-2 and TRBJ1-4; TRBD1 is a possible D gene (5 bases). The receptor was isolated from a woman between 45 and 65 years old with HIV. In DNA form, the CDR3 reads TGTGCCAGCAGCCAAGAGAAGACAGCTGCAACTAATGAAAAACTGTTTTTT. As protein: CASSQEKTAATNEKLFF.